The next 31 T cell receptor beta chains were all read from a single sample in a study of graft-versus-host responses after intestinal transplantation. Generated by immunoSEQ multiplex PCR, the TCRdb table keeps only in-frame clones and is missing some. The sample lists some 5,600 clones, roughly 25% seen once, with 2.5% to 3.5% in the top ten. Material: alloreactive CD4+ T cells from a mixed lymphocyte reaction culture, obtained before transplantation. Subset described: CFSE-low proliferating T cells sorted from approximately six-day pre-transplant mixed lymphocyte reaction (GvH or HvG direction). The receptors stem from a human patient who was an organ donor for intestinal transplantation.

The CDR3 sequence is CASSGTSVDNEQFF. As DNA, the CDR3 is TGTGCCAGCAGCGGGACTAGCGTCGACAATGAGCAGTTCTTC. The chain joins TRBV7-9 to TRBJ2-1, with TRBD2 matching 10 bases. The CDR3 is 14 residues long. Germline lookup yields CDR1 SEHNR and CDR2 FQNEAQ (reference sequence). After removal of 5 bases from V and 5 bases from J, the junction contained 3 bases not matched to a gene.

By sample share, this clone is medium-sized. The chain combines TRBV9 with TRBJ2-1, with TRBD2 matching 10 bases. From germline, CDR1 is SGDLS and CDR2 YYNGEE. This CDR3 is 14 amino acids long. After removal of 6 bases from V and 8 bases from J, the junction contained 8 bases not matched to a gene. The CDR3 sequence is CASKRGLAFDEQFF. The CDR3 bases are TGTGCCAGCAAGAGGGGACTAGCGTTCGATGAGCAGTTCTTC.

The chain employs TRBV10-3 and TRBJ1-6; perhaps TRBD1 as D (6 bases). The V and J ends lost 2 bases and 8 bases respectively, with 13 bases between them. This CDR3 contains 15 residues. CDR1 and CDR2 from the germline V gene are ENHRY and SYGVKD. Here the CDR3 DNA reads TGTGCCATCAGTGAGACCGGGACATCCCATTCACCCCTCCACTTT. This encodes CAISETGTSHSPLHF.

The chain uses TRBV9 and TRBJ2-7, with 7 bases aligning to TRBD1. The CDR3 runs to 12 residues. Germline values: CDR1 SGDLS, CDR2 YYNGEE. Trimming at V came to 7 bases and at J to 6 bases, leaving 7 bases not matched to a gene. Here the CDR3 reads CASCHRGCEQYF. CDR3 nucleotide sequence: TGTGCCAGCTGCCACAGGGGCTGCGAGCAGTACTTC.

This clone was found a few times. The genes are TRBV4-1 and TRBJ1-2; possibly TRBD1 for D (6 bases). Trimming stripped 1 base from V and 1 base from J, with 10 bases between. Germline V gives CDR1 MGHRA, CDR2 YSYEKL. The CDR3 length is 15 residues. CDR3 nucleotides: TGCGCCAGCAGCCAAGCGGGACACGATAACTATGGCTACACCTTC. This gives the protein CASSQAGHDNYGYTF.

In this sample, this clone is medium-sized (0.01 to 0.1%). The genes are TRBV30 and TRBJ1-2; 9 bases fit TRBD1. This CDR3 is 14 amino acids long. The ends lost 0 bases at V and 8 bases at J; junction bases unmatched: 7. CDR1 is GTSNPN and CDR2 is SVGIG in the germline V gene (reference sequence). CDR3 sequence reads: CAWSVKWTGEGYTF. CDR3 in DNA: TGTGCCTGGAGTGTGAAGTGGACAGGGGAGGGCTACACCTTC.

This clone was counted between two and nine times. The chain carries TRBV9 and TRBJ2-5; D not resolved. CDR1 is SGDLS, CDR2 YYNGEE, per germline. Trimming took off 0 bases at V and 2 bases at J, with 20 bases between the two ends. The CDR3 is 18 residues long. The CDR3 here is CASSVANSGFPEQETQYF. The CDR3 DNA reads TGTGCCAGCAGCGTAGCAAACTCCGGGTTTCCGGAACAAGAGACCCAGTACTTC.

In its sample, this clone ranks as medium-sized. As DNA, the CDR3 is TGCGCCAGCAGCTTGAACAGGCTCAATTCACCCCTCCACTTT. Protein: CASSLNRLNSPLHF. The J gene is TRBJ1-6, the V gene TRBV5-1; a weak D match, TRBD1 (5 bases). V lost 1 base and J 7 bases, leaving 9 bases between the germline ends. The CDR3 has 14 amino acids. Germline lookup yields CDR1 SGHRS and CDR2 YFSETQ.

This clone is categorized as medium-sized (0.01 to 0.1%). This sequence joins TRBV4-2 and TRBJ2-3; TRBD2 aligns across 7 bases. Germline V gene lookup returns CDR1 LGHNA and CDR2 YNFKEQ. The CDR3 is made up of 15 amino acids. The J segment lost 0 bases and the V segment lost 4 bases, leaving 4 bases of the junction unmatched. This chain's CDR3 is CASSPGLRSTDTQYF. In DNA form, the CDR3 reads TGTGCCAGCAGCCCGGGACTACGGAGCACAGATACGCAGTATTTT.

This clone was counted a few times. The J gene is TRBJ2-7, the V gene TRBV19; 8 nucleotides agree with TRBD1. CDR3 length equals 14 residues. With V trimmed by 3 bases and J by 2 bases, 3 bases remained unmatched. Germline V gene data show CDR1 as LNHDA and CDR2 as SQIVND (reference sequence). The CDR3 here is CASSIQGQAYEQYF. CDR3 nucleotide sequence: TGTGCCAGTAGTATCCAGGGACAGGCCTACGAGCAGTACTTC.

This clone was found a few times. CDR3: CASSLLTVNTEAFF. The CDR3, as DNA: TGTGCCAGCAGCTTGCTCACGGTAAACACTGAAGCTTTCTTT. This sequence joins TRBV5-8 and TRBJ1-1; no definite D call. The V and J ends lost 1 base and 2 bases respectively, with 9 bases between them. Germline CDR1 is SGHTS and CDR2 is YDEGEE. The CDR3 spans 14 residues.

By sample share, this clone is medium-sized. The V call is TRBV6-1, the J call TRBJ2-5, with D uncertain. V gave up 1 base and J gave up 3 bases, with 21 bases separating them. The germline gives CDR1 MNHNS, CDR2 SASEGT. The CDR3 covers 18 residues. In DNA, the CDR3 is TGTGCCAGCAGTGAAGTTTTTGGGCCGCGCTCCTTTAAAGAGACCCAGTACTTC. This sequence encodes CASSEVFGPRSFKETQYF.

This clone is medium-sized. The CDR3 is CSVGQDSYEQYF. DNA for the CDR3: TGCAGCGTGGGACAGGACTCCTACGAGCAGTACTTC. This chain connects TRBV29-1 to TRBJ2-7; TRBD1 agrees at 8 bases. This CDR3 is 12 amino acids long. Germline V gene lookup returns CDR1 SQVTM and CDR2 ANQGSEA. Germline trimming cut 6 bases from V and 0 bases from J; bases unmatched to any gene: 1.

This clone is classed as medium-sized. The chain has TRBV30 and TRBJ2-5; D is perhaps TRBD2 (7 bases). The germline CDR1 and CDR2 sequences are GTSNPN and SVGIG (reference sequence). The CDR3 runs 14 residues. V dropped 0 bases and J dropped 5 bases, with 13 bases sitting between them. CDR3 protein: CAWSVRGGVETQYF. CDR3 in DNA: TGTGCCTGGAGTGTGAGGGGGGGAGTTGAGACCCAGTACTTC.

In this sample, this clone turned up a few times. This rearrangement joins TRBV6-1 to TRBJ2-7; perhaps TRBD2 as D (6 bases). The CDR3 loop spans 15 amino acids. Germline V gene lookup returns CDR1 MNHNS and CDR2 SASEGT. The V end lost 0 bases, the J end lost 3 bases, and 12 bases lay between the germline ends. The CDR3 sequence is CASSEAPGGSYEQYF. CDR3 in DNA: TGTGCCAGCAGTGAAGCTCCCGGGGGTAGCTACGAGCAGTACTTC.

This clone was counted only a few times. The V gene is TRBV2, the J gene TRBJ2-5; TRBD1 matches 8 bases. Trimming cost V 2 bases and J 4 bases; bases outside gene matches: 6. The CDR3 consists of 15 residues. The germline CDR1 and CDR2 sequences are SNHLY and FYNNEI. CDR3 protein: CASSEMGTGSETQYF. The CDR3 DNA reads TGTGCCAGCAGTGAAATGGGGACAGGATCAGAGACCCAGTACTTC.

This clone occurred a few times. The chain links TRBV6-5 to TRBJ2-3, with TRBD2 as a possible D gene (6 bases). This CDR3 region has 12 residues. CDR1 MNHEY and CDR2 SVGAGI come from the germline V gene. Between the trimmed V and J ends, which lost 7 bases and 10 bases, there was a span of 15 bases. The CDR3 sequence is CASIAWGDAQYF. CDR3 nucleotides: TGTGCCAGCATCGCTTGGGGGGATGCGCAGTATTTT.

This clone rates as medium-sized (0.01 to 0.1%). V and J are TRBV29-1 and TRBJ2-7; a weak D match, TRBD1 (5 bases). The CDR3 is made up of 14 amino acids. V gave up 4 bases and J gave up 1 base, with 14 bases separating them. Germline values: CDR1 SQVTM, CDR2 ANQGSEA. As DNA, the CDR3 is TGCAGCGTTGTTCAGGGCTCGATTTCCTACGAGCAGTACTTC. It specifies CSVVQGSISYEQYF.

This chain joins TRBV28 and TRBJ2-7; D perhaps matches TRBD2 (6 bases). The CDR3 extends over 16 amino acids. Germline lookup yields CDR1 MDHEN and CDR2 SYDVKM. The V and J ends lost 1 base and 4 bases respectively, with 17 bases between them. CDR3 loop: CASSLSVPRAGYEQYF. The CDR3 DNA is TGTGCCAGCAGTTTATCTGTGCCCAGGGCGGGATACGAGCAGTACTTC. The variable domain in full, with the rest retrieved from reference TRBV28 and TRBJ2-7, is DVKVTQSSRYLVKRTGEKVFLECVQDMDHENMFWYRQDPGLGLRLIYFSYDVKMKEKGDIPEGYSVSREKKERFSLILESASTNQTSMYLCASSLSVPRAGYEQYFGPGTRLTVT.

V gene TRBV7-9 combines with J gene TRBJ1-3; 8 positions match TRBD1. The germline CDR1 and CDR2 sequences are SEHNR and FQNEAQ (reference sequence). Trimming cost V 0 bases and J 4 bases; bases outside gene matches: 5. The CDR3 contains 16 residues. The CDR3 sequence is CASSLADRTGGNTIYF. Written as DNA, the CDR3 is TGTGCCAGCAGCTTAGCCGACAGGACAGGGGGAAACACCATATATTTT.

This clone is classed as large. This chain joins TRBV4-2 and TRBJ2-7; 11 bases agree with TRBD1. With V trimmed by 0 bases and J by 10 bases, 14 bases remained unmatched. The CDR3 spans 17 residues. Germline CDR1 is LGHNA and CDR2 is YNFKEQ. CDR3: CASSQDPTGTGGIVQYF. CDR3 coding DNA: TGTGCCAGCAGCCAAGACCCGACCGGGACAGGGGGTATTGTACAGTACTTC.

This clone is labeled as large. This chain joins TRBV1 and TRBJ1-2; TRBD1, the D gene given by the table, was not confirmed from the DNA. TRBV1 is labeled a pseudogene. The CDR3 is 12 amino acids. CDR3 nucleotide sequence: TGCACCAGCAAGGGGCCCCCCTATGGCTACACCTTC. Protein: CTSKGPPYGYTF.

In this sample, this clone turned up a few times. This chain connects TRBV4-1 to TRBJ2-7, with TRBD2 identical over 8 bases. The CDR3 runs 15 residues. Trimming removed 0 bases from V and 4 bases from J; junction bases left unmatched: 5. CDR1 MGHRA and CDR2 YSYEKL come from the germline V gene. The CDR3, as DNA: TGCGCCAGCAGCCAAGATCTAGCGGGTTTTTACGAGCAGTACTTC. This translates into CASSQDLAGFYEQYF.

J is TRBJ2-1 and V is TRBV19; 7 bases line up with TRBD2. V trimming: 10 bases; J trimming: 8 bases; junction bases outside the gene matches: 23. The CDR3 length is 17 residues. Germline V gene sequence: CDR1 LNHDA, CDR2 SQIVND (reference sequence). The CDR3 sequence: CATGISGGNQGIHEQFF. As DNA, the CDR3 is TGTGCCACGGGGATTTCCGGGGGGAACCAAGGAATACATGAGCAGTTCTTC.

The chain has TRBV7-6 and TRBJ1-1; D not certain. V gave up 5 bases and J gave up 6 bases, with 22 bases separating them. This CDR3 spans 16 amino acids. Germline V gene data show CDR1 as SGHVS and CDR2 as FNYEAQ. CDR3 loop: CASSKEAVTVSAEAFF. CDR3 nucleotide sequence: TGTGCCAGCAGCAAAGAGGCCGTCACTGTGTCCGCTGAAGCTTTCTTT.

In this sample, this clone is medium-sized. This chain links TRBV5-1 with TRBJ1-2; tentatively, D is TRBD1 (5 bases). This CDR3 contains 14 residues. The germline V and J ends were trimmed by 4 bases and 7 bases, with 17 bases remaining between them. Looked up from germline, CDR1 is SGHRS and CDR2 is YFSETQ. CDR3 sequence: CASSKTTASGGYTF. CDR3 bases: TGCGCCAGCAGCAAGACGACAGCCTCTGGTGGCTACACCTTC.

A few counts support this clone. This chain joins TRBV6-6 and TRBJ1-2; possible D gene TRBD1, 5 bases. Germline CDR1 MNHNY, CDR2 SVGAGI (reference sequence). The CDR3 extends over 12 amino acids. V lost 7 bases and J lost 8, with 14 bases in between. The CDR3 nucleotides read TGTGCCAGCACCCGGGGGATCGGAGGCTACACCTTC. This sequence encodes CASTRGIGGYTF.

In this sample, this clone turned up a few times. J is TRBJ2-1 and V is TRBV9, with TRBD2 matching 10 bases. CDR1 is SGDLS and CDR2 is YYNGEE in the germline V gene. The V segment lost 4 bases and the J segment 2 bases; nucleotides outside the gene matches: 3. The CDR3 extends over 15 amino acids. The CDR3 spells CASSWTSGTYNEQFF. CDR3 in DNA: TGTGCCAGCAGCTGGACTAGCGGTACCTACAATGAGCAGTTCTTC.

This clone has only a few counts. The rearrangement links TRBV5-4 to TRBJ1-2; D is unresolved. The CDR3 sequence is 13 residues long. Germline V gene sequence: CDR1 SGHNT, CDR2 YYREEE (reference sequence). V lost 0 bases to trimming and J lost 8 bases, with 11 bases between them. The CDR3 region is CASSLEQPGGYTF. The CDR3 coding sequence is TGTGCCAGCAGCTTGGAACAGCCAGGCGGCTACACCTTC.

This clone was counted only a few times. The chain combines TRBV5-1 with TRBJ2-7; TRBD1 might be the D (5 bases). The ends were cut back, 5 bases at V and 2 bases at J, with 5 bases in the middle. CDR3 size: 11 residues. CDR1 SGHRS and CDR2 YFSETQ come from the germline V gene. Here the CDR3 DNA reads TGCGCCAGCAGGGGGCCCTACGAGCAGTACTTC. Translation: CASRGPYEQYF.

This clone is categorized as medium-sized. The V call is TRBV6-1, the J call TRBJ2-1, with 11 bases fitting TRBD1. From germline, CDR1 is MNHNS and CDR2 SASEGT. V was clipped by 8 bases and J by 7 bases; unmatched bases: 4. The CDR3 sequence is 13 residues long. In DNA, the CDR3 is TGTGCCAGCCCAAGGGACAGGGGGAATGAGCAGTTCTTC. This gives the protein CASPRDRGNEQFF.